The entry below describes one TCR beta chain. Its antigen is undetermined. Measured with immunoSEQ multiplex PCR; TCRdb has only the in-frame clones, and not every one. Among tens of thousands of clones listed, 90% to 95% were seen once. This entry belongs to a study of T cells in tuberculosis. Study-level background: A South African cohort included IGRA-negative adolescents, latently infected IGRA-positive adolescents and adults with active tuberculosis. Study findings and constraints: Shorter CDR3-alpha in active tuberculosis partly drove smaller distances. GEM motif frequencies gave around 67% accuracy; the GMM repertoire gave approximately 90%.

At study entry, adolescents had tuberculin skin tests and IGRA screening. V was shortened by 8 bases and J by 2 bases, with 21 bases between the two germline ends. The CDR3 totals 16 residues. The germline CDR1 and CDR2 sequences are SNHLY and FYNNEI. The TCR was taken from a donor under 30 with latent tuberculosis or without tuberculosis infection. The rearrangement links TRBV2 to TRBJ1-1; D may be TRBD1 (5 bases). The sequenced sample consisted of PBMCs. The DNA for the CDR3 is TGTGCCAGCTGTTCTGACGCGGGGACCATAAACACTGAAGCTTTCTTT. Amino acids: CASCSDAGTINTEAFF. The full variable domain, in which reference TRBV2 and TRBJ1-1 provide the parts outside the CDR3, is EPEVTQTPSHQVTQMGQEVILRCVPISNHLYFYWYRQILGQKVEFLVSFYNNEISEKSEIFDDQFSVERPDGSNFTLKIRSTKLEDSAMYFCASCSDAGTINTEAFFGQGTRLTVV.